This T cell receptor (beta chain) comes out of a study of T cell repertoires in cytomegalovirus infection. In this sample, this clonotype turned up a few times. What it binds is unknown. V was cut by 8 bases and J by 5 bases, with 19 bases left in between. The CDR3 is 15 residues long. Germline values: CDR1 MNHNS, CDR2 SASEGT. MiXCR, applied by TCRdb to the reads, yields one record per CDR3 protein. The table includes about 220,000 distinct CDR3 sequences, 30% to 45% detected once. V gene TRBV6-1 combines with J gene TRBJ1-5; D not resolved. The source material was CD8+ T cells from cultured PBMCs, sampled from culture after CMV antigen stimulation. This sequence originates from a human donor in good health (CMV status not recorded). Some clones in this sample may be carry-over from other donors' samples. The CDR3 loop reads CASLSPSESYQPQHF. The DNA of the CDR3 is TGTGCCAGCCTCTCCCCTTCGGAGAGCTATCAGCCCCAGCATTTT.